These 32 T cell receptor beta chains were sequenced from one sample in a study of T cells after somatic rescue of genetic block (dated by TCRdb to about 2020). Libraries were constructed by the immunoSEQ multiplex PCR assay. TCRdb carries this immuneACCESS record with in-frame sequences only. Its versions omit some clonotypes, under half of them owing to an unresolved V gene in the studies checked, with the rest unexplained. The sample table contains roughly 92,000 clones; only one count was recorded for around 90% of them. Roughly 1.5% of the sample lies in the top ten. The sample was peripheral blood mononuclear cells (PBMCs). The receptors originated from a woman aged 18-29 years.

The gene calls are TRBV18 and TRBJ2-1; no reliable D call. CDR1 KGHSH and CDR2 LQKENI come from the germline V gene. V lost 4 bases, J lost 5 bases, and 9 bases lay in between. CDR3 length equals 13 residues. CDR3 sequence reads: CASSQNQDNEQFF. The CDR3, as DNA: TGTGCCAGCTCACAAAATCAGGACAATGAGCAGTTCTTC.

This chain uses TRBV27 with TRBJ1-2; D may be TRBD1 (5 bases). Germline CDR1 and CDR2: MNHEY and SMNVEV (reference sequence). The V end lost 5 bases, the J end lost 3 bases, and 13 bases lay between the germline ends. The CDR3 is 14 amino acids. DNA for the CDR3: TGTGCCAGCAGTGACCGGGACTGGCACTATGGCTACACCTTC. Translating gives CASSDRDWHYGYTF.

A remark on this clone: Other DNA sequences in the sample encode the same CDR3. The rearrangement links TRBV9 to TRBJ2-5; no clear D gene. With 2 bases removed from V and 3 bases from J, the gap between germline ends came to 8 bases. The CDR3 runs to 13 residues. Per the germline V gene, CDR1 is SGDLS and CDR2 is YYNGEE. The CDR3 is CASSVGGKETQYF. The CDR3 DNA reads TGTGCCAGCAGCGTCGGCGGAAAAGAGACCCAGTACTTC.

This chain links TRBV11-3 with TRBJ2-1; TRBD2 might be the D (5 bases). Trimming removed 1 base from V and 0 bases from J, with 10 bases in between. Germline V gene data show CDR1 as SGHNT and CDR2 as YENEEA. This CDR3 region has 16 residues. The DNA of the CDR3 is TGTGCCAGCAGCTTAGCGGCTGGGAGCTCCTACAATGAGCAGTTCTTC. Protein sequence: CASSLAAGSSYNEQFF.

CDR3 sequence: CASSGPGGLQYF. DNA of the CDR3: TGTGCCAGCAGTGGCCCCGGGGGGTTGCAGTACTTC. V gene TRBV2 combines with J gene TRBJ2-7, with TRBD2 matching 7 bases. This CDR3 is 12 amino acids long. CDR1 SNHLY and CDR2 FYNNEI come from the germline V gene. V lost 4 bases and J lost 9; bases outside the gene matches: 6.

This chain links TRBV19 with TRBJ1-5; 10 bases align to TRBD1. With 1 base clipped from V and 5 bases from J, the junction kept 2 bases outside the gene matches. Germline V CDR1 and CDR2: LNHDA, SQIVND (reference sequence). This CDR3 region has 15 residues. Here the CDR3 DNA reads TGTGCCAGTAGTATAGTTGGGACAGGGGATCAGCCCCAGCATTTT. Encoded protein: CASSIVGTGDQPQHF.

This clone was detected only a few times. The chain combines TRBV6-5 with TRBJ1-1; possibly TRBD1 for D (5 bases). This CDR3 comprises 14 residues. V lost 0 bases and J 3 bases, leaving 8 bases between the germline ends. Germline V gene lookup returns CDR1 MNHEY and CDR2 SVGAGI. The CDR3 DNA follows: TGTGCCAGCAGTTACTCGGGGGTGGACACTGAAGCTTTCTTT. Protein product: CASSYSGVDTEAFF.

V is TRBV18 and J is TRBJ1-3; D may be TRBD1 (5 bases). The CDR3 is made up of 17 amino acids. The germline V gene encodes CDR1 KGHSH and CDR2 LQKENI. V was clipped by 2 bases and J by 2 bases, with 16 bases between them. CDR3 DNA sequence: TGTGCCAGCTCACCAACCCGCGGGGCCCTAACTGGAAACACCATATATTTT. It yields the protein CASSPTRGALTGNTIYF.

This rearrangement joins TRBV29-1 to TRBJ2-1; 7 bases fit TRBD2. CDR3 length: 14 residues. Per the germline V gene, CDR1 is SQVTM and CDR2 is ANQGSEA. The V and J ends lost 1 base and 2 bases, in that order; junction bases with no gene match: 2. This chain's CDR3 is CSVEASGPYNEQFF. The CDR3 region has the DNA TGCAGCGTTGAAGCTAGCGGCCCCTACAATGAGCAGTTCTTC.

The chain links TRBV7-9 to TRBJ2-7, with D uncertain. Germline CDR1 SEHNR, CDR2 FQNEAQ (reference sequence). The ends were cut back, 5 bases at V and 2 bases at J, with 10 bases in the middle. The CDR3 runs to 13 residues. The CDR3 DNA reads TGTGCCAGCAGCGTCGGAAACCCCTACGAGCAGTACTTC. Protein sequence: CASSVGNPYEQYF.

This clone was found a few times. The chain employs TRBV5-6 and TRBJ1-4; possibly TRBD1 for D (6 bases). Trimming shortened V by 4 bases and J by 4 bases, and 11 bases separated the two germline ends. CDR1 and CDR2 (germline): SGHDT, YYEEEE. The CDR3 sequence is 14 residues long. Written as DNA, the CDR3 is TGTGCCAGCAGCCCTGGACAGTTTAATGAAAAACTGTTTTTT. Translation: CASSPGQFNEKLFF.

The genes are TRBV7-9 and TRBJ1-1; D is ambiguous. With 1 base removed from V and 2 bases from J, the gap between germline ends came to 5 bases. Germline loops: CDR1 SEHNR, CDR2 FQNEAQ (reference sequence). The CDR3 consists of 13 residues. CDR3: CASSLVGNTEAFF. For the CDR3, the DNA is TGTGCCAGCAGCTTAGTTGGTAACACTGAAGCTTTCTTT.

V gene TRBV28 combines with J gene TRBJ1-2; 12 nucleotides match TRBD1. The V gene's germline CDR1 is MDHEN and CDR2 SYDVKM. Trimming took 9 bases from V and 3 from J; bases not matched to a gene: 11. The CDR3 contains 16 residues. The CDR3 DNA reads TGTGCCAGTCTCCGGGACAGGGGGCGCGGGGACTATGGCTACACCTTC. Translation: CASLRDRGRGDYGYTF.

The chain has TRBV28 and TRBJ2-1, with 7 bases identical to TRBD2. The CDR3 sequence is 14 residues long. Losses at the gene ends were 10 bases for V and 4 bases for J; bases not matched to a gene: 10. Germline lookup yields CDR1 MDHEN and CDR2 SYDVKM. The DNA for the CDR3 is TGTGCCACTCACCTTAGCGGGCGGTACAATGAGCAGTTCTTC. Its protein is CATHLSGRYNEQFF.

In the case of this clone: Other nucleotide sequences from this sample produce the same CDR3. The genes are TRBV7-2 and TRBJ1-5; 9 nucleotides match TRBD1. Germline V gene data show CDR1 as SGHTA and CDR2 as FQGNSA. The CDR3 runs to 13 residues. V was pared by 4 bases and J by 7 bases, with 2 bases of the junction left unmatched. CDR3 sequence reads: CASSYRGQQPQHF. CDR3 coding DNA: TGTGCCAGCAGCTACAGGGGGCAGCAGCCCCAGCATTTT. Full variable domain (remainder filled in from reference TRBV7-2 and TRBJ1-5): GAGVSQSPSNKVTEKGKDVELRCDPISGHTALYWYRQSLGQGLEFLIYFQGNSAPDKSGLPSDRFSAERTGGSVSTLTIQRTQQEDSAVYLCASSYRGQQPQHFGDGTRLSIL.

The chain couples TRBV29-1 to TRBJ1-1; unclear D gene. The germline gives CDR1 SQVTM, CDR2 ANQGSEA. The CDR3 consists of 12 residues. V was pared by 6 bases and J by 3 bases, with 11 bases between. CDR3 sequence reads: CSVGVRYTEAFF. CDR3 coding DNA: TGCAGCGTCGGGGTCAGGTACACTGAAGCTTTCTTT.

The V and J genes are TRBV7-9 and TRBJ2-7, with 12 bases matching TRBD1. The trim removed 5 bases at V and 5 bases at J, leaving 7 bases unmatched. The CDR3 sequence is 15 residues long. In germline, CDR1 is SEHNR, CDR2 FQNEAQ (reference sequence). CDR3 protein: CASSVSGQGAHEQYF. CDR3 DNA sequence: TGTGCCAGCAGCGTGTCGGGACAGGGGGCCCACGAGCAGTACTTC.

The chain links TRBV28 to TRBJ2-7; D unclear. Trimming pared 7 bases from V and 3 bases from J, leaving 16 bases between. This CDR3 contains 14 residues. Germline V gene sequence: CDR1 MDHEN, CDR2 SYDVKM. CDR3 loop: CASNPLPVSYEQYF. CDR3 nucleotides: TGTGCCAGCAACCCCCTCCCTGTGAGCTACGAGCAGTACTTC.

The chain uses TRBV15 and TRBJ1-2; tentatively, D is TRBD1 (5 bases). Germline loops: CDR1 LNHNV, CDR2 YYDKDF (reference sequence). This CDR3 contains 17 residues. Trimming removed 4 bases from V and 2 bases from J, with 20 bases in between. CDR3 in DNA: TGTGCCACCAGCACAAGCTCCCCCCGGGACGGCAACTATGGCTACACCTTC. This gives the protein CATSTSSPRDGNYGYTF.

This clone appeared a few times. The chain combines TRBV30 with TRBJ1-4; D remains unclear. Germline CDR1 is GTSNPN and CDR2 is SVGIG (reference sequence). Trimming left V 2 bases short and J 0 bases short, with 7 bases between. This CDR3 contains 14 residues. Here the CDR3 reads CAWSYSPTNEKLFF. CDR3 coding DNA: TGTGCCTGGAGTTACTCCCCAACTAATGAAAAACTGTTTTTT.

A few counts support this clone. CDR3 residues: CASSLDQTNTEAFF. For the CDR3, the DNA is TGTGCCAGCAGCTTGGACCAGACGAACACTGAAGCTTTCTTT. The chain joins TRBV5-4 to TRBJ1-1; D not certain. Germline V gene sequence: CDR1 SGHNT, CDR2 YYREEE (reference sequence). The CDR3 has 14 residues. Trimming pared 0 bases from V and 1 base from J, leaving 7 bases between.

The chain combines TRBV10-2 with TRBJ2-7, with no clear D. CDR3 size: 13 residues. Germline-derived CDR1 and CDR2 are WSHSY and SAAADI. V was cut by 4 bases and J by 4 bases, with 11 bases left in between. CDR3 sequence reads: CASSGLDGYEQYF. The DNA of the CDR3 is TGCGCCAGCAGTGGCCTAGACGGGTACGAGCAGTACTTC.

J is TRBJ2-5 and V is TRBV28; maybe TRBD1 (7 bases). CDR1 is MDHEN, CDR2 SYDVKM, per germline. The V gene lost 2 bases and the J gene lost 5 bases, with 15 bases spanning the gap. There are 15 residues in the CDR3. The CDR3 DNA reads TGTGCCAGCAGTTTAGCAGGGGGGCAGCTCGAGACCCAGTACTTC. This encodes CASSLAGGQLETQYF.

The chain combines TRBV5-8 with TRBJ1-1, with TRBD1 identical over 8 bases. The ends lost 5 bases at V and 4 bases at J; junction bases unmatched: 4. Germline-derived CDR1 and CDR2 are SGHTS and YDEGEE. The CDR3 contains 13 residues. The CDR3 reads CASREDRATEAFF. CDR3 nucleotide sequence: TGTGCCAGCAGGGAGGACAGGGCCACTGAAGCTTTCTTT.

V gene TRBV18 combines with J gene TRBJ1-2, with D tentatively TRBD1 (6 bases). The CDR3 extends over 14 amino acids. The germline V gene has CDR1 KGHSH and CDR2 LQKENI. Trimming removed 0 bases at V and 4 bases at J, with 9 bases between. The CDR3 spells CASSPPGTSYGYTF. The DNA for the CDR3 is TGTGCCAGCTCACCACCCGGGACATCCTATGGCTACACCTTC.

The V call is TRBV5-4, the J call TRBJ2-2, with TRBD2 matching 15 bases. Germline CDR1 is SGHNT and CDR2 is YYREEE (reference sequence). The CDR3 runs 18 residues. J was trimmed by 9 bases and V by 3 bases; bases with no gene match: 12. The chain's CDR3 is CASSSGGLAGGPGRELFF. The DNA for the CDR3 is TGTGCCAGCAGCTCGGGCGGACTAGCGGGAGGGCCGGGGCGGGAGCTGTTTTTT.

V is TRBV7-9 and J is TRBJ1-2; TRBD1 matches 7 bases. The length of the CDR3 is 19 residues. Germline CDR1 reads SEHNR; CDR2 reads FQNEAQ (reference sequence). Trimming took 8 bases from V and 4 from J; bases not matched to a gene: 25. The CDR3 nucleotides read TGTGCCAGCGGCCCCCGTACCCCGCTCCGACAGGGTCTAGGCTATGGCTACACCTTC. It specifies CASGPRTPLRQGLGYGYTF. Complete variable domain (other parts from reference TRBV7-9 and TRBJ1-2): DTGVSQNPRHKITKRGQNVTFRCDPISEHNRLYWYRQTLGQGPEFLTYFQNEAQLEKSRLLSDRFSAERPKGSFSTLEIQRTEQGDSAMYLCASGPRTPLRQGLGYGYTFGSGTRLTVV.

This clone was counted only a few times. The rearrangement links TRBV7-2 to TRBJ2-1; 7 bases match TRBD2. This CDR3 is built from 19 residues. Germline values: CDR1 SGHTA, CDR2 FQGNSA. J was trimmed by 0 bases and V by 4 bases; bases with no gene match: 15. CDR3 nucleotide sequence: TGTGCCAGCAGCTCTCCGACTAGACTAGCTGCAAGCTCCTACAATGAGCAGTTCTTC. This gives the protein CASSSPTRLAASSYNEQFF.

The chain carries TRBV6-5 and TRBJ2-3; 10 nucleotides agree with TRBD2. In germline, CDR1 is MNHEY, CDR2 SVGAGI. The ends lost 0 bases at V and 2 bases at J; junction bases unmatched: 2. The length of the CDR3 is 16 residues. The CDR3 DNA follows: TGTGCCAGCAGTTACTCCCTAGCGGGAGACACAGATACGCAGTATTTT. Translation gives CASSYSLAGDTDTQYF.

This chain links TRBV12-5 with TRBJ2-1; 10 bases line up with TRBD2. Trimming took 0 bases from V and 6 from J; bases not matched to a gene: 2. The CDR3 is 15 residues long. Germline CDR1 is LGHNT and CDR2 is FRNRAP. CDR3: CASGLVRLAGNEQFF. In nucleotides, the CDR3 is TGTGCTAGTGGTTTGGTAAGACTAGCGGGCAATGAGCAGTTCTTC.

V and J are TRBV5-4 and TRBJ2-7; the match to TRBD2 covers 12 bases. This CDR3 has 16 residues. The trim removed 1 base at V and 2 bases at J, leaving 4 bases unmatched. Germline V gene sequence: CDR1 SGHNT, CDR2 YYREEE (reference sequence). The CDR3 DNA reads TGTGCCAGCAGCTTGACTAGCGGGAGGCCACCCTACGAGCAGTACTTC. Its translation is CASSLTSGRPPYEQYF.

This chain connects TRBV27 to TRBJ2-2; D not certain. Trimming removed 2 bases from V and 10 bases from J, with 8 bases in between. Germline loops: CDR1 MNHEY, CDR2 SMNVEV (reference sequence). The CDR3 is 12 amino acids. This chain's CDR3 is CASSLQVEELFF. CDR3 nucleotides: TGTGCCAGCAGTTTACAGGTAGAGGAGCTGTTTTTT.